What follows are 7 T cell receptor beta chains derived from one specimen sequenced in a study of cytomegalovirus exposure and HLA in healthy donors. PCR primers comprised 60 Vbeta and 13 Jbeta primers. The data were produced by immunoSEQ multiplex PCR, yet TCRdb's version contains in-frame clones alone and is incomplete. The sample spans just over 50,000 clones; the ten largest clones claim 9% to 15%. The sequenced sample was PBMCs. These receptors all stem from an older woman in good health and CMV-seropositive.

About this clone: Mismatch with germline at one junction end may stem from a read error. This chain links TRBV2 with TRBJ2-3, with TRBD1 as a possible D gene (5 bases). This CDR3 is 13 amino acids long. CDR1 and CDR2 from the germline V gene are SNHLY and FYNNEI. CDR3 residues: CDSFRVSIDTQYF. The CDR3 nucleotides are TGTGACAGCTTCAGGGTGTCGATAGATACGCAGTATTTT.

CDR3 region: CASSSVGTGDEKLFF. The CDR3, as DNA: TGTGCCAGCAGTTCGGTGGGGACAGGGGATGAAAAACTGTTTTTT. The chain is built from TRBV6-5 and TRBJ1-4, with 10 bases that match TRBD1. The ends lost 4 bases at V and 6 bases at J; junction bases unmatched: 5. The CDR3 covers 15 residues. Germline CDR1 MNHEY, CDR2 SVGAGI.

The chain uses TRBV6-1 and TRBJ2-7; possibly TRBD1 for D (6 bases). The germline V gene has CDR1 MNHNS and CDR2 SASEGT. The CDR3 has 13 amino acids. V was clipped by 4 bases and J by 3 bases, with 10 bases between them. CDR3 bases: TGTGCCAGCAGTGTAAACAGGGACTACGAGCAGTACTTC. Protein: CASSVNRDYEQYF.

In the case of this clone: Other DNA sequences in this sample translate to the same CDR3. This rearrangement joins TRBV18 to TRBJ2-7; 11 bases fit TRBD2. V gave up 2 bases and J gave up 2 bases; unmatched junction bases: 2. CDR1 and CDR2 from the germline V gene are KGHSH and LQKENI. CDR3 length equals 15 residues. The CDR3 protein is CASSPSSGGTYEQYF. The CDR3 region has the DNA TGTGCCAGCTCACCATCTAGCGGGGGGACCTACGAGCAGTACTTC. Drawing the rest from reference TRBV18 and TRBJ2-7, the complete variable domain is NAGVMQNPRHLVRRRGQEARLRCSPMKGHSHVYWYRQLPEEGLKFMVYLQKENIIDESGMPKERFSAEFPKEGPSILRIQQVVRGDSAAYFCASSPSSGGTYEQYFGPGTRLTVT.

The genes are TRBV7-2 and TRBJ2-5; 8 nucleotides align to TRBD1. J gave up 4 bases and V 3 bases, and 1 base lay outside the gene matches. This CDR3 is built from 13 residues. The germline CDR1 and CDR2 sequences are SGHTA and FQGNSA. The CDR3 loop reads CASSFGQGETQYF. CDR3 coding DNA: TGTGCCAGCAGCTTTGGACAGGGAGAGACCCAGTACTTC. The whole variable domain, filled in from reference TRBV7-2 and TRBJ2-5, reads GAGVSQSPSNKVTEKGKDVELRCDPISGHTALYWYRQSLGQGLEFLIYFQGNSAPDKSGLPSDRFSAERTGGSVSTLTIQRTQQEDSAVYLCASSFGQGETQYFGPGTRLLVL.

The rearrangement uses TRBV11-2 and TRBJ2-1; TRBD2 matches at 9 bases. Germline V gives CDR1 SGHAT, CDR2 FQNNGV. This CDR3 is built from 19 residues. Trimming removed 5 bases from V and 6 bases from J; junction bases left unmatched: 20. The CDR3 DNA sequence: TGTGCCAGCAGCCTGAGGTGGCCCCTGGGTAGCGGGGGACGCAATGAGCAGTTCTTC. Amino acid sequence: CASSLRWPLGSGGRNEQFF.

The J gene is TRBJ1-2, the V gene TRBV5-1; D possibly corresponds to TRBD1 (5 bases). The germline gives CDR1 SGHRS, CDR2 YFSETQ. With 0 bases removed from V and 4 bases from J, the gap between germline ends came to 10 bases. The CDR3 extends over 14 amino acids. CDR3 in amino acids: CASSLGGLGYGYTF. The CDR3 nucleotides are TGCGCCAGCAGCTTGGGGGGCTTGGGCTATGGCTACACCTTC.